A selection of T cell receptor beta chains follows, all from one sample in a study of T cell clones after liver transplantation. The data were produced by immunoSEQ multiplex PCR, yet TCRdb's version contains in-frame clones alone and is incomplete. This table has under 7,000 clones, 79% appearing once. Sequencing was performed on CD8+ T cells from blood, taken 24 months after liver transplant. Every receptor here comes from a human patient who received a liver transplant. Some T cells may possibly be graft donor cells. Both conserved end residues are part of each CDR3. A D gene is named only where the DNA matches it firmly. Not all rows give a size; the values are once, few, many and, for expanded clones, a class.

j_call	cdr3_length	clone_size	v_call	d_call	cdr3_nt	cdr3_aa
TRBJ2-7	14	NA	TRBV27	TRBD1	TGTGCCAGCAGTTTAACAGGGGAAGGGTACGAGCAGTACTTC	CASSLTGEGYEQYF
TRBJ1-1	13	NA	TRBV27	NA	TGTGCCAGCAACACGAGAATGAACACTGAAGCTTTCTTT	CASNTRMNTEAFF
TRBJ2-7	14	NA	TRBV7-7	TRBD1	TGTGCCAGCAGCTTAGGACAGGGAGCCTACGAGCAGTACTTC	CASSLGQGAYEQYF
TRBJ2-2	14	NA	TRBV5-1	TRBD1	TGCGCCAGCAGCTTAGGGACAGGATCGGGGGAGCTGTTTTTT	CASSLGTGSGELFF
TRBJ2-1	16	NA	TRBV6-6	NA	TGTGCCAGCACCCAAGGATACGGTAGGGGTCGGAATGAGCAGTTCTTC	CASTQGYGRGRNEQFF
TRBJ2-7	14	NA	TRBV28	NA	TGTGCCAGCAGTCCTCTGTGGGGCTCCTACGAGCAGTACTTC	CASSPLWGSYEQYF
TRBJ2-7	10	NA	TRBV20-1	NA	TGCAGTGCTAGTATCAACGAGCAGTACTTC	CSASINEQYF
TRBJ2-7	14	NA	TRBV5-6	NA	TGTGCCAGCACCCTCCCCGGAGGGAACTACGAGCAGTACTTC	CASTLPGGNYEQYF
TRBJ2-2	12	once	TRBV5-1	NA	TGCGCCAGCAGCCCAGGGGACGGGGAGCTGTTTTTT	CASSPGDGELFF
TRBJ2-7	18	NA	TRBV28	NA	TGTGCCAGCAGTTTTATTGGCGGGCAGGGGTCCCCTTACTACGAGCAGTACTTC	CASSFIGGQGSPYYEQYF
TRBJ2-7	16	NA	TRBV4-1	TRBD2	TGCGCCAGCAGCCAAGACCTACGGGGGGGATACTACGAGCAGTACTTC	CASSQDLRGGYYEQYF
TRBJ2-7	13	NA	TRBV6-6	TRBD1	TGTGCCAGCAGTACACGGACAGGGGACGAGCAGTACTTC	CASSTRTGDEQYF
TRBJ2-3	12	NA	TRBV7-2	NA	TGTGCCAGCAGCTTATACGGAGATACGCAGTATTTT	CASSLYGDTQYF
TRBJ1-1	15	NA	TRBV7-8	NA	TGTGCCAGCAGCCCACAACAGGCGAGCCGGGCTGAAGCTTTCTTT	CASSPQQASRAEAFF
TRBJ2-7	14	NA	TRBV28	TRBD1	TGTGCCAGCAGTTCCCTTGGACAGGGGAACGAGCAGTACTTC	CASSSLGQGNEQYF
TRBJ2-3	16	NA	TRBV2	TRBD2	TGTGCCAGCAGTGTTCTAGCGGGGGAGATCACAGATACGCAGTATTTT	CASSVLAGEITDTQYF
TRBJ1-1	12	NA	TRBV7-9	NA	TGTGCCAGCAGCTTATCAGGCACTGAAGCTTTCTTT	CASSLSGTEAFF
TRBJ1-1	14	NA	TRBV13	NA	TGTGCCAGCAGCTTAGGCGTGGGGGCCACTGAAGCTTTCTTT	CASSLGVGATEAFF
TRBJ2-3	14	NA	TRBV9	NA	TGTGCCAGCAGCGTCTTGGAAGTCTGGGATACGCAGTATTTT	CASSVLEVWDTQYF
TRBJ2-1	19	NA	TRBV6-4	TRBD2	TGTGCCAGCAGTGGACAGGGAGAGGGACTAGCGGGTTCCTACAATGAGCAGTTCTTC	CASSGQGEGLAGSYNEQFF
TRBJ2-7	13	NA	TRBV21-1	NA	TGTGCCAGAGCCGGGACTAGCGGTTACGAGCAGTACTTC	CARAGTSGYEQYF
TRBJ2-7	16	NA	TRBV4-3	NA	TGCGCCAGCAGCCAAGCATCTGCCAGGGTCTCCTACGAGCAGTACTTC	CASSQASARVSYEQYF
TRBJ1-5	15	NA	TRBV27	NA	TGTGCCAGCATGGGTGAGGGAAATGGCAATCAGCCCCAGCATTTT	CASMGEGNGNQPQHF
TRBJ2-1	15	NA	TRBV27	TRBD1	TGTGCCAGCAGTATACAGGGGGCTATCTACAATGAGCAGTTCTTC	CASSIQGAIYNEQFF
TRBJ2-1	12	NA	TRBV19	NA	TGTGCCAGTAACCAGGGATTTTTAGAGCAGTTCTTC	CASNQGFLEQFF
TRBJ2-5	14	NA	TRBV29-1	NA	TGCAGCGTTGATCACCCCGGGGCCCAAGAGACCCAGTACTTC	CSVDHPGAQETQYF
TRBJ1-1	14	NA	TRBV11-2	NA	TGTGCCAGCAGCGCCACGATCATGAACACTGAAGCTTTCTTT	CASSATIMNTEAFF
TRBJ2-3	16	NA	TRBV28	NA	TGTGCCAGCAGTTGGAACAGGGCGGCCCTCACAGATACGCAGTATTTT	CASSWNRAALTDTQYF
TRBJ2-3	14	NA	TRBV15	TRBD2	TGTGCCACCAGCAGGGCGGGGGATGCAGATACGCAGTATTTT	CATSRAGDADTQYF
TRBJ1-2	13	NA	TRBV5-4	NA	TGTGCCAGCAGCCCTTCTAATTACAATGGCTACACCTTC	CASSPSNYNGYTF
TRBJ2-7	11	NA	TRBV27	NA	TGTGCCAGCAGTTGGGGGTTAGAACAGTACTTC	CASSWGLEQYF
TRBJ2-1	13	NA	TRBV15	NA	TGTGCCGCCAGGGGGGGGAGTGACAATGAGCAGTTCTTC	CAARGGSDNEQFF
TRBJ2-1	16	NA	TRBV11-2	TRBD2	TGTGCCAGCAGCCTAATGGGACTAGCGGATTACAATGAGCAGTTCTTC	CASSLMGLADYNEQFF
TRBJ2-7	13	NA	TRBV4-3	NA	TGCGCCAGCAGCCACGACCCGGGGAGCGAGCAGTACTTC	CASSHDPGSEQYF
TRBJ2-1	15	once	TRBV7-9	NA	TGTGCCAGCAGCTTAGCGGAGGGGAGATACAATGAGCAGTTCTTC	CASSLAEGRYNEQFF
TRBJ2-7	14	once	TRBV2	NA	TGTGCCAGCAGTGGTACAGATTACGTCTACGAGCAGTACTTC	CASSGTDYVYEQYF
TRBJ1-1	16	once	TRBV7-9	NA	TGTGCCAGCAGCCTACCCTCAGTGAGAATGGACACTGAAGCTTTCTTT	CASSLPSVRMDTEAFF
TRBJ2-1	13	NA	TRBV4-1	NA	TGCGCCAGCAGTCTAGTCACGTACAATGAGCAGTTCTTC	CASSLVTYNEQFF
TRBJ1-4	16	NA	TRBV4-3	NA	TGCGCCAGCAGCCAAGATGAAAGGCCGTATAATGAAAAACTGTTTTTT	CASSQDERPYNEKLFF
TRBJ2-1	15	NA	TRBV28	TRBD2	TGTGCCAGCAGTTTAATAGCGGGAGGGAACAATGAGCAGTTCTTC	CASSLIAGGNNEQFF
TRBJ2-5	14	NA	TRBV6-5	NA	TGTGCCAGCAGTTACCCAGGAGACCAAGAGACCCAGTACTTC	CASSYPGDQETQYF
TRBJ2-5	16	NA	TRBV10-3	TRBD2	TGTGCCATCAGTGACCGACTAGCGGGGGGGCCAGAGACCCAGTACTTC	CAISDRLAGGPETQYF
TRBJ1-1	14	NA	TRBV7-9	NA	TGTGCCAGCAGCTGGGACCTAATGAACACTGAAGCTTTCTTT	CASSWDLMNTEAFF
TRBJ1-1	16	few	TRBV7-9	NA	TGTGCCAGCAGCCTCAACCTTCCCGGGGCTTACACTGAAGCTTTCTTT	CASSLNLPGAYTEAFF
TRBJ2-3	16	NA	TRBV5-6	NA	TGTGCCAGCAGCTTGATTGCTAGTTTGTTCGCAGATACGCAGTATTTT	CASSLIASLFADTQYF
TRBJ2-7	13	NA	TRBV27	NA	TGTGCCAGCAGTTTAGCGGGTCCCTACGAGCAGTACTTC	CASSLAGPYEQYF
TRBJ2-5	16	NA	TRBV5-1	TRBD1	TGCGCCAGCAGCTTGGAAGGGTACAGGGGCCAAGAGACCCAGTACTTC	CASSLEGYRGQETQYF
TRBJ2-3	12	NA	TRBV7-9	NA	TGTGCCAGCAGGCAGGGTGCAGATACGCAGTATTTT	CASRQGADTQYF
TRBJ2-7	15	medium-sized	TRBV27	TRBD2	TGTGCCAGCAGTTATCGAGCGGGAGGGTCCTACGAGCAGTACTTC	CASSYRAGGSYEQYF
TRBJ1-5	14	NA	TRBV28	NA	TGTGCCAGCAGGGTACAGGATTCCAATCAGCCCCAGCATTTT	CASRVQDSNQPQHF